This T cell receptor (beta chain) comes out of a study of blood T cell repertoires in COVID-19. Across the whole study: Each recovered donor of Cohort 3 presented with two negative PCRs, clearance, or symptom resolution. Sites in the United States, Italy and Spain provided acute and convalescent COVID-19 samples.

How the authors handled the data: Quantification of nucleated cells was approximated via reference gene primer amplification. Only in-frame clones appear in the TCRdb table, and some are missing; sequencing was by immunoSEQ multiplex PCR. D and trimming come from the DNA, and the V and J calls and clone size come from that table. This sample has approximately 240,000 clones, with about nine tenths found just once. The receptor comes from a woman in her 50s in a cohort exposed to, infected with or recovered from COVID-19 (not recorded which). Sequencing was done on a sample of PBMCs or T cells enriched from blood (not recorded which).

The CDR3 DNA reads as TGTGCCAGCAGTGAATCTTGGGCGGGGGAGCTGTTTTTT. Translating it yields CASSESWAGELFF. This chain joins TRBV2 and TRBJ2-2; D unclear. CDR3 length equals 13 residues. Germline V gene data show CDR1 as SNHLY and CDR2 as FYNNEI. V was shortened by 2 bases and J by 8 bases, with 9 bases between the two germline ends.